This T cell receptor beta chain was captured by sequencing in a study of blood T cells in healthy people across ages. Sample-barcoded 5' priming and a J-beta primer mix drove a second PCR of 7 to 11 cycles. Each cDNA molecule, via a template-switch adaptor with 12 random nucleotides, was tagged. TCRdb processed the 5' RACE reads anew with MiXCR; each CDR3 protein has one entry. The data show hundreds of thousands of distinct CDR3 sequences, 43% seen once. The people who gave samples were healthy Caucasians from Russia, aged about 6 to 95. Donors gave 8.5 to 10 milliliters of peripheral blood apiece. This clonotype was observed once. The CDR3 sequence is 21 residues long. The germline CDR1 and CDR2 sequences are LGHNA and YSLEER. V trimming: 0 bases; J trimming: 1 base; junction bases outside the gene matches: 16.

The genes are TRBV4-3 and TRBJ2-3, with TRBD2 matching 10 bases. The source is a woman between 55 and 75 years old in good health. Sequenced: blood. The CDR3 loop is CASSQDPASGRIRRGTDTQYF. The CDR3 DNA reads TGCGCCAGCAGCCAAGATCCGGCTAGCGGGAGAATAAGGCGTGGCACAGATACGCAGTATTTT.